This TCR beta chain came from a study of blood T cell repertoires in COVID-19. Germline CDR1 is MNHEY and CDR2 is SMNVEV (reference sequence). V lost 4 bases, J lost 10 bases, and 5 bases lay in between. The CDR3 consists of 10 residues. Profiled with immunoSEQ multiplex PCR; TCRdb holds only in-frame clones, not every one. The sample lists some 370,000 clones, roughly 90% seen once, with roughly 1.2% in the top ten. The sequenced material came from peripheral blood. The TCR was taken from a man in his forties with acute or convalescent COVID-19. The chain is built from TRBV27 and TRBJ2-1, with no clear D. This chain's CDR3 is CASSWPEQFF. The CDR3 region has the DNA TGTGCCAGCAGTTGGCCAGAGCAGTTCTTC.